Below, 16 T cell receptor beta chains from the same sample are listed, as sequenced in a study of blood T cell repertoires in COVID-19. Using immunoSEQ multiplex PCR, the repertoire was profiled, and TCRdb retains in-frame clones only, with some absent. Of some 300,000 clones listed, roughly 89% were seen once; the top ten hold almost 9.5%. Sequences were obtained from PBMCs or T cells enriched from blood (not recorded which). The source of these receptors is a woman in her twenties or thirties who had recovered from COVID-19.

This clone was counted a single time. Here the CDR3 reads CSAEQGALTEAFF. CDR3 sequence (DNA): TGCAGCGCCGAACAGGGGGCTTTAACTGAAGCTTTCTTT. The chain carries TRBV29-1 and TRBJ1-1, with 9 bases aligning to TRBD1. There are 13 residues in the CDR3. Germline assignment: CDR1 SQVTM and CDR2 ANQGSEA. V dropped 7 bases and J dropped 5; count of bases not matched to a gene: 8.

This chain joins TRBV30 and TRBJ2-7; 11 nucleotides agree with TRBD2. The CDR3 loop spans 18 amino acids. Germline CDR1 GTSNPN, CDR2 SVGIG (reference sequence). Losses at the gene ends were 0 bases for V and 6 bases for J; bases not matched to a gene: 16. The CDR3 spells CAWSVGLAGGLTVSEQYF. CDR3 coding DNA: TGTGCCTGGAGTGTCGGGCTAGCGGGAGGATTAACGGTTTCCGAGCAGTACTTC.

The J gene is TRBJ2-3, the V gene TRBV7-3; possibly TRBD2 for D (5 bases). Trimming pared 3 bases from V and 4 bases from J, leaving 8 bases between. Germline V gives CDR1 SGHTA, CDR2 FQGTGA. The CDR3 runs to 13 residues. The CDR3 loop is CASSFGGPDTQYF. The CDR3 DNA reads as TGTGCCAGCAGCTTCGGCGGGCCAGATACGCAGTATTTT.

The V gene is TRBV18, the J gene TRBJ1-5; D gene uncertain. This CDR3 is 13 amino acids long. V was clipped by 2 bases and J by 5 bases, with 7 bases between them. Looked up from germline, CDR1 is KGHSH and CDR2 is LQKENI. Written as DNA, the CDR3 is TGTGCCAGCTCACCAGAGCAAGATCAGCCCCAGCATTTT. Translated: CASSPEQDQPQHF.

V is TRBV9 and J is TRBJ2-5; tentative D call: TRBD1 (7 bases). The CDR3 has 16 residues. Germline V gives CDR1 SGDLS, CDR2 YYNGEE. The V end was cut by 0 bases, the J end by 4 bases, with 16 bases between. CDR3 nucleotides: TGTGCCAGCAGCGTAGCAGGAGGGGGCTATTTAGAGACCCAGTACTTC. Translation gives CASSVAGGGYLETQYF.

The CDR3 DNA reads TGTGCCAGCAGCTATGTAGAGGAGCTGTTTTTT. It encodes CASSYVEELFF. The rearrangement uses TRBV7-8 and TRBJ2-2; unclear D gene. CDR3 size: 11 residues. With 4 bases removed from V and 10 bases from J, the gap between germline ends came to 7 bases. Germline lookup yields CDR1 SGHVS and CDR2 FQNEAQ.

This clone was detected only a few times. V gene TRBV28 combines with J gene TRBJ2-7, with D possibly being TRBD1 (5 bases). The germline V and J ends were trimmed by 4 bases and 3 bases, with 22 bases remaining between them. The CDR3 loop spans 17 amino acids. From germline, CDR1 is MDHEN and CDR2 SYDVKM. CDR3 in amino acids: CASSSNTLGQINYEQYF. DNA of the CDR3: TGTGCCAGCAGTTCAAACACCTTGGGGCAGATTAACTACGAGCAGTACTTC.

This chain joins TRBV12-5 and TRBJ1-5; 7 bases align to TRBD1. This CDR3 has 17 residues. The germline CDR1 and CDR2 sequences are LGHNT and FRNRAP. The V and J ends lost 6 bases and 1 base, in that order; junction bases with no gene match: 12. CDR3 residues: CASGTARQGQSNQPQHF. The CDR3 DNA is TGTGCTAGTGGCACAGCAAGACAGGGACAGAGCAATCAGCCCCAGCATTTT.

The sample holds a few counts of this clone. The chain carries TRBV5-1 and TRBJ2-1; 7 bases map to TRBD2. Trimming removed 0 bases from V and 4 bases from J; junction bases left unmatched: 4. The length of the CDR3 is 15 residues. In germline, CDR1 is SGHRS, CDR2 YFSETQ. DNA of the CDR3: TGCGCCAGCAGCTTGGGGTCTAGCGGTTACAATGAGCAGTTCTTC. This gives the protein CASSLGSSGYNEQFF.

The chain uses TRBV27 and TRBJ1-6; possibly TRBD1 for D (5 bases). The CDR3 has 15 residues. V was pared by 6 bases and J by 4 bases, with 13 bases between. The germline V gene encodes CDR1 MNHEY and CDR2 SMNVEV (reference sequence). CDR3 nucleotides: TGTGCCAGCAGCCTGGGAGGGGTTTATAATTCACCCCTCCACTTT. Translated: CASSLGGVYNSPLHF.

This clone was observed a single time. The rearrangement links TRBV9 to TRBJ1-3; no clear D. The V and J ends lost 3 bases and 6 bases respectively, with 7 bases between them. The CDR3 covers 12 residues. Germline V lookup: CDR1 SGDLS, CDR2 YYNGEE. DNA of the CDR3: TGTGCCAGCAGCGCCCACTTAAACACCATATATTTT. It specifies CASSAHLNTIYF.

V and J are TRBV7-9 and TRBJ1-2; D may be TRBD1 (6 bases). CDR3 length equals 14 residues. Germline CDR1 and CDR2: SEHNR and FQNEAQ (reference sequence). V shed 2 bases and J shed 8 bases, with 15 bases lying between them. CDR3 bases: TGTGCCAGCAGCTTAAGACAGGTCTCAGGGGGCTACACCTTC. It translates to CASSLRQVSGGYTF.

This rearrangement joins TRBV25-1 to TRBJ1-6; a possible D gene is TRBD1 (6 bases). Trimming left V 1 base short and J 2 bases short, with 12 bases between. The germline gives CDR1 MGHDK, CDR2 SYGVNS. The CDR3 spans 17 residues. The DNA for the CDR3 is TGTGCCAGCAGTGAATTCGGGCAGGGGCCCTATAATTCACCCCTCCACTTT. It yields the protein CASSEFGQGPYNSPLHF.

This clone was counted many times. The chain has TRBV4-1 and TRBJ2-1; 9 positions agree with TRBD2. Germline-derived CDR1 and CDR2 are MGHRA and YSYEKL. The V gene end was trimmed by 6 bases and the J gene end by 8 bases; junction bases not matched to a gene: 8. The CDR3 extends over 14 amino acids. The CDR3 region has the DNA TGCGCCAGCAGTTGGGGGAGCGGGAGGCATGAGCAGTTCTTC. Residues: CASSWGSGRHEQFF.

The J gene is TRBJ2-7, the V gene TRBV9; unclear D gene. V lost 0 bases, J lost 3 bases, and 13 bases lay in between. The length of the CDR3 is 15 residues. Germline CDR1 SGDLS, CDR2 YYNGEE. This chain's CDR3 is CASSVAGTTIYEQYF. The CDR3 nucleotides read TGTGCCAGCAGCGTAGCTGGAACTACGATCTACGAGCAGTACTTC.

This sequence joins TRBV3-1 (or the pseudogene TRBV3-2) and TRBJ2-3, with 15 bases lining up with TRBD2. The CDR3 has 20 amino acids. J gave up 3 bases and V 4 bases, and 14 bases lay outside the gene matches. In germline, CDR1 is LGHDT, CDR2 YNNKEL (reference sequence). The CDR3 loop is CASSLGTSGRIPINTDTQYF. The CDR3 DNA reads TGTGCCAGCAGCCTAGGGACTAGCGGGAGGATACCCATTAATACAGATACGCAGTATTTT.